The entry that follows covers one T cell receptor beta chain sequence. The data originate from a study of T cell changes during pregnancy in multiple sclerosis. TCRdb's table, derived via immunoSEQ multiplex PCR, lists solely in-frame clones and lacks some. The sample yields fewer than 95,000 clones, around 93% seen once. V was shortened by 1 base and J by 4 bases, with 7 bases between the two germline ends. Germline V gene data show CDR1 as MDHEN and CDR2 as SYDVKM. This CDR3 has 13 amino acids. This clonotype was sampled from a female donor with multiple sclerosis, enrolled in a pregnancy study. This sequence joins TRBV28 and TRBJ1-2; D is undetermined. Specimen: peripheral blood, collected in the third trimester of pregnancy. Here the CDR3 DNA reads TGTGCCAGCAGTTTATATACGGGCTATGGCTACACCTTC. Its translation: CASSLYTGYGYTF.